This T cell receptor (beta chain) was identified during a study of CD8+ T cells in alopecia areata. Study-level background: Treated patients were given oral tofacitinib, which was dosed at 5 to 10 mg twice daily.

As to treatment: oral pan-JAK inhibitor, 5-10 mg twice daily. As part of sample collection, lesional scalp punch biopsies and peripheral blood were taken from alopecia areata patients. The authors sorted CD4+ and CD8+ T cells from PBMCs. Details on this clone: As yet, its antigen is unknown.

Isolated RNA was reverse transcribed into cDNA used as the sequencing template. TCRdb's copy holds only in-frame clones and misses some; the assay was immunoSEQ multiplex PCR. The sample includes under 250,000 clones, approximately 67% seen only once; the top ten take about 1.2%. The CDR3 runs to 13 residues. With 3 bases removed from V and 6 bases from J, the gap between germline ends came to 11 bases. Germline lookup yields CDR1 SGHNT and CDR2 YENEEA. Study-wide results and caveats: Normal skin contains resident alphabeta T cells, and these are also sequenced in scalp samples.

The material was CD4+ T cells sorted from blood, obtained at approximately week 44, from a patient treated with tofacitinib. The chain links TRBV11-3 to TRBJ1-2; D is ambiguous. The clonotype was recovered from a human donor with alopecia areata. The CDR3 DNA reads as TGTGCCAGCAGCTTTGACAAGTACAATGGCTACACCTTC. Its protein is CASSFDKYNGYTF.